These 15 T cell receptor beta chains were all obtained from the same sample, sequenced in a study of T cell repertoires in cytomegalovirus infection. Antigens of these TCRs are unknown. MiXCR was run by TCRdb on the reads, yielding one entry per CDR3 protein. This repertoire shows roughly 160,000 distinct CDR3 sequences, less than 25% found once; its top ten account for 25%. The material was CD8+ T cells from cultured PBMCs, obtained from culture after CMV antigen stimulation. The receptors shown here come from a human donor in good health (CMV status not recorded). Some clones in this sample may be carry-over from other donors' samples.

The chain combines TRBV12-3 or TRBV12-4 with TRBJ2-5; possible D gene TRBD2, 5 bases. The CDR3 contains 11 residues. The ends were cut back, 3 bases at V and 7 bases at J, with 6 bases in the middle. For the CDR3, the DNA is TGTGCCAGCAGTTTTGAGGGGACCCAGTACTTC. Amino acid sequence: CASSFEGTQYF.

This clonotype was seen more than once but under ten times. The rearrangement joins TRBV7-2 to TRBJ1-2; D unresolved. CDR3 length: 12 amino acids. Trimming took 5 bases from V and 4 from J, leaving 8 bases between them. Germline CDR1 reads SGHTA; CDR2 reads FQGNSA. The chain's CDR3 is CASSLDPYGYTF. The CDR3 DNA reads as TGTGCCAGCAGCCTGGATCCCTATGGCTACACCTTC.

This clonotype was seen more than once but under ten times. The V gene is TRBV12-3 or TRBV12-4, the J gene TRBJ1-5; D ambiguous. The CDR3 sequence is 14 residues long. Trimming pared 5 bases from V and 4 bases from J, leaving 12 bases between. The CDR3 region is CASSHRVLNQPQHF. DNA of the CDR3: TGTGCCAGCAGTCACCGGGTCCTGAATCAGCCCCAGCATTTT.

This clonotype was detected only a few times. The genes are TRBV4-3 and TRBJ1-3; tentative D call: TRBD1 (6 bases). The CDR3 runs 15 residues. Germline-derived CDR1 and CDR2 are LGHNA and YSLEER. Trimming shortened V by 4 bases and J by 6 bases, and 16 bases separated the two germline ends. CDR3 DNA: TGCGCCAGCAGCCTCTCGAGGGGACATCTAAACACCATATATTTT. Translating gives CASSLSRGHLNTIYF.

This clonotype was found a few times. Here the CDR3 DNA reads TGCAGTGCTAGAGGGCGGGGGGCCTACGAGCAGTACTTC. It yields the protein CSARGRGAYEQYF. The rearrangement links TRBV20-1 to TRBJ2-7; 8 bases match TRBD2. Per the germline V gene, CDR1 is DFQATT and CDR2 is SNEGSKA (reference sequence). Unmatched junction bases numbered 1, after V lost 1 base and J lost 2 bases. This CDR3 is 13 amino acids long.

The chain uses TRBV10-3 and TRBJ1-5; D ambiguous. Between the trimmed V and J ends, which lost 4 bases and 4 bases, there was a span of 8 bases. This CDR3 has 13 residues. From germline, CDR1 is ENHRY and CDR2 SYGVKD. The CDR3 coding sequence is TGTGCCATCAGTGGGGAGCCAAATCAGCCCCAGCATTTT. Its translation is CAISGEPNQPQHF.

This chain connects TRBV7-2 to TRBJ2-7; 7 bases align to TRBD1. Per germline, CDR1 SGHTA and CDR2 FQGNSA. The CDR3 runs 16 residues. Losses at the gene ends were 1 base for V and 0 bases for J; bases not matched to a gene: 6. CDR3 region: CASSLGGTVSSYEQYF. CDR3 coding DNA: TGTGCCAGCAGCTTAGGAGGGACAGTGAGCTCCTACGAGCAGTACTTC.

V usage is TRBV4-2 and J usage is TRBJ2-7; weak D call: TRBD2 (5 bases). CDR3 size: 16 residues. CDR1 is LGHNA and CDR2 is YNFKEQ in the germline V gene. Between the trimmed V and J ends, which lost 0 bases and 0 bases, there was a span of 12 bases. CDR3 DNA: TGTGCCAGCAGCCAAGAAGGCCTAGGGAGCTCCTACGAGCAGTACTTC. Translated, it gives CASSQEGLGSSYEQYF.

Turning to this clonotype: Germline and junction disagree at one end, which may indicate a read error. The CDR3 coding sequence is TGTGCCAGCAGCTTAGACTACCATGAGCAGTTCTTC. Its protein is CASSLDYHEQFF. This sequence joins TRBV7-3 and TRBJ2-1; possibly TRBD2 for D (5 bases). This CDR3 has 12 residues. Per germline, CDR1 SGHTA and CDR2 FQGTGA.

This clonotype was seen only a few times. The chain carries TRBV4-1 and TRBJ1-1; D remains unclear. Trimming stripped 0 bases from V and 6 bases from J, with 8 bases between. CDR1 and CDR2 (germline): MGHRA, YSYEKL. This CDR3 region has 13 residues. CDR3 in amino acids: CASSQDPASEAFF. The CDR3 region has the DNA TGCGCCAGCAGCCAAGACCCCGCATCTGAAGCTTTCTTT.

The chain couples TRBV7-9 to TRBJ1-5; D is perhaps TRBD1 (6 bases). Germline CDR1 reads SEHNR; CDR2 reads FQNEAQ (reference sequence). The V and J ends lost 6 bases and 7 bases respectively, with 10 bases between them. The CDR3 totals 12 residues. CDR3 DNA: TGTGCCAGCAGAAAGGGGGACCAGCCCCAGCATTTT. It specifies CASRKGDQPQHF.

J is TRBJ2-3 and V is TRBV7-9; possible D gene TRBD1, 6 bases. This CDR3 has 15 residues. Germline assignment: CDR1 SEHNR and CDR2 FQNEAQ (reference sequence). Between the trimmed V and J ends, which lost 6 bases and 6 bases, there was a span of 19 bases. CDR3 coding DNA: TGTGCCAGCAGACAAGCCGCCCACAGGGCCGATACGCAGTATTTT. This codes for CASRQAAHRADTQYF.

V gene TRBV4-2 combines with J gene TRBJ2-2; D is unresolved. The CDR3 sequence is 14 residues long. Trimming removed 3 bases from V and 2 bases from J, with 7 bases in between. Germline CDR1 LGHNA, CDR2 YNFKEQ. CDR3 sequence reads: CASSQRRNTGELFF. The CDR3 DNA follows: TGTGCCAGCAGCCAGAGGCGAAACACCGGGGAGCTGTTTTTT.

The sample holds many counts of this clonotype. CDR3 amino acids: CASSVGGDTEAFF. The CDR3 DNA is TGTGCCAGCAGCGTAGGAGGGGACACTGAAGCTTTCTTT. This sequence joins TRBV9 and TRBJ1-1, with D perhaps TRBD1 (5 bases). Trimming left V 0 bases short and J 3 bases short, with 6 bases between. The germline CDR1 and CDR2 sequences are SGDLS and YYNGEE. The CDR3 runs to 13 residues.

The chain joins TRBV4-1 to TRBJ2-5; no firm D call. V was clipped by 2 bases and J by 4 bases, with 11 bases between them. This CDR3 is 14 amino acids long. Germline lookup yields CDR1 MGHRA and CDR2 YSYEKL. Written as DNA, the CDR3 is TGCGCCAGCAGCCAAAAGGCGACAACAGAGACCCAGTACTTC. This sequence encodes CASSQKATTETQYF.